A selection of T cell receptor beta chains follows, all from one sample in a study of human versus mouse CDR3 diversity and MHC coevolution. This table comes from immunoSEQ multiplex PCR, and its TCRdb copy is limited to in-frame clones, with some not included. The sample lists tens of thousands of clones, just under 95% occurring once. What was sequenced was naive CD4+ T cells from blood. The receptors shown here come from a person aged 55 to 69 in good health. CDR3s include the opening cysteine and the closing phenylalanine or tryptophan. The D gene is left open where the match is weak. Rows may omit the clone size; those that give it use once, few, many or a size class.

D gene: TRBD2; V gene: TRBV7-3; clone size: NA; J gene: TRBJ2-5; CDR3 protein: CASSWTGTSGETQYF; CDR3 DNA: TGTGCCAGCAGCTGGACCGGGACTAGCGGAGAGACCCAGTACTTC
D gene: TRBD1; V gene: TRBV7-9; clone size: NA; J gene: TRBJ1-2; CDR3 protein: CASSFPGQGRGYTF; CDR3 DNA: TGTGCCAGCAGCTTTCCGGGACAGGGGAGAGGCTACACCTTC
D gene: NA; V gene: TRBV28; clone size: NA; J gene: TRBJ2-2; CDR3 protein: CASTLSRRPTGELFF; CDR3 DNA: TGTGCCAGCACCCTTAGTCGGCGGCCCACCGGGGAGCTGTTTTTT
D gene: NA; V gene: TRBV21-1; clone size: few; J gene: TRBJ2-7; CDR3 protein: CASRPGSLYEQYF; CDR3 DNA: TGTGCCAGCCGCCCGGGGTCTTTGTACGAGCAGTACTTC
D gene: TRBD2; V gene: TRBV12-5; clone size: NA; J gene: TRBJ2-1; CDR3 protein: CASGRTLAGGPYNEQFF; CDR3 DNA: TGTGCTAGTGGTAGAACACTAGCGGGAGGGCCTTACAATGAGCAGTTCTTC
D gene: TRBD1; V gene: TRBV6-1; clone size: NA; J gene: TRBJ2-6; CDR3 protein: CASSSGGSGANVLTF; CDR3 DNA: TGTGCCAGCAGTTCAGGGGGCTCTGGGGCCAACGTCCTGACTTTC
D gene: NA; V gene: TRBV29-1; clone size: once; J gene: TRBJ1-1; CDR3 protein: CSVVRGSTEAFF; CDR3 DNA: TGCAGCGTTGTCAGAGGGAGCACTGAAGCTTTCTTT
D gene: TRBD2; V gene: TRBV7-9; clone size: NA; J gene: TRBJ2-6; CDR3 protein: CASSLRAGDSGANVLTF; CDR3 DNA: TGTGCCAGCAGCCTAAGAGCGGGGGACTCTGGGGCCAACGTCCTGACTTTC
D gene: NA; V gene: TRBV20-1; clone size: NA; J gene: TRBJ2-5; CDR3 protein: CSAYRAETQYF; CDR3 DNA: TGCAGTGCTTACAGGGCGGAGACCCAGTACTTC
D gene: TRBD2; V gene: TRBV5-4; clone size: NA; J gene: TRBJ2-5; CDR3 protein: CASSRTSGSQETQYF; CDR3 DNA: TGTGCCAGCAGCCGGACTAGCGGGAGCCAGGAGACCCAGTACTTC
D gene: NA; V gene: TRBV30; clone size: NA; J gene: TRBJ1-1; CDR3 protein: CAWRQGTGTEAFF; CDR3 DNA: TGTGCCTGGAGGCAGGGGACGGGGACTGAAGCTTTCTTT
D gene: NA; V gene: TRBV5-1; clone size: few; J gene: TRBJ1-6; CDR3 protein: CASRQGEENSPLHF; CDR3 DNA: TGCGCCAGCAGACAGGGCGAAGAGAATTCACCCCTCCACTTT
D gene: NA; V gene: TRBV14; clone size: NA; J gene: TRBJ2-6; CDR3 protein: CASMGAVSSGANVLTF; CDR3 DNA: TGTGCCAGCATGGGAGCCGTTTCCTCTGGGGCCAACGTCCTGACTTTC
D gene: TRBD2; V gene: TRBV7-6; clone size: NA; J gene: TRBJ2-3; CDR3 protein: CASSLATAGGTDTQYF; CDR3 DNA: TGTGCCAGCAGCTTAGCTACGGCGGGAGGCACAGATACGCAGTATTTT
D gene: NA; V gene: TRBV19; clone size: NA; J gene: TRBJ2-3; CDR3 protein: CASSIGQVADTQYF; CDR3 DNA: TGTGCCAGTAGTATAGGTCAGGTAGCAGATACGCAGTATTTT
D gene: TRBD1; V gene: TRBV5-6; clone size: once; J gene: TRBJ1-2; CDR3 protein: CASSLPGQPYYGYTF; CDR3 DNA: TGTGCCAGCAGCTTACCGGGACAGCCTTACTATGGCTACACCTTC
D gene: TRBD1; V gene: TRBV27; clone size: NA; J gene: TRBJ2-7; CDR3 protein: CASSPLGQGPRSYEQYF; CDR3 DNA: TGTGCCAGCAGTCCCTTGGGACAGGGGCCGCGCTCCTACGAGCAGTACTTC
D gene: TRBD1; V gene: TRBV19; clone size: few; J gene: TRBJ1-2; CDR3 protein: CASSPLLQGVGYGYTF; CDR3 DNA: TGTGCCAGTAGTCCCCTTTTACAGGGGGTGGGCTATGGCTACACCTTC
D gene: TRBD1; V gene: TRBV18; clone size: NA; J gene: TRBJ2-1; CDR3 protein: CASSPPVGQGAYNEQFF; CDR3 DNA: TGTGCCAGCTCACCACCTGTGGGGCAGGGGGCCTACAATGAGCAGTTCTTC
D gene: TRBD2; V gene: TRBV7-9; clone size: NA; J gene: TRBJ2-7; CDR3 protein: CASSELAEPSVEQYF; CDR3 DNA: TGTGCCAGCAGCGAGCTAGCGGAGCCCTCAGTCGAGCAGTACTTC
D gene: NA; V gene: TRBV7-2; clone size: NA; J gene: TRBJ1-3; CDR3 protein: CASSWGLNSGNTIYF; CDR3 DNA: TGTGCCAGCAGCTGGGGACTTAACTCTGGAAACACCATATATTTT
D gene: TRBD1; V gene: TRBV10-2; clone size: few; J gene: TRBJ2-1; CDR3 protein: CASSEQGVYNEQFF; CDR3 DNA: TGCGCCAGCAGTGAACAGGGGGTGTACAATGAGCAGTTCTTC
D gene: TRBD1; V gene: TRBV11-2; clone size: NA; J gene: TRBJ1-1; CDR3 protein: CASSQGPDRGAFF; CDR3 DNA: TGTGCCAGCAGCCAGGGACCCGACAGGGGAGCTTTCTTT
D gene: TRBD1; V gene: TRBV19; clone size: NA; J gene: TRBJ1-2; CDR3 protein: CASGGWGQGGSYDGYTF; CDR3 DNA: TGTGCCAGCGGAGGGTGGGGACAGGGAGGTTCCTATGATGGCTACACCTTC
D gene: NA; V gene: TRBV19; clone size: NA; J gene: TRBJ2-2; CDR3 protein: CASSAGSHGELFF; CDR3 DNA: TGTGCCAGTAGTGCAGGGTCACACGGGGAGCTGTTTTTT
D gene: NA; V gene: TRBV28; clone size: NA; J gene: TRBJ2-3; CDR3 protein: CASSPTQAVRGTDTQYF; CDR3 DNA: TGTGCCAGCAGTCCAACACAAGCGGTCAGAGGCACAGATACGCAGTATTTT
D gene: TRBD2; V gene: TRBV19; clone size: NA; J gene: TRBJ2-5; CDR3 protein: CASSGRAIGEQYF; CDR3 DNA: TGTGCCAGTAGTGGGAGGGCTATCGGAGAGCAGTACTTC
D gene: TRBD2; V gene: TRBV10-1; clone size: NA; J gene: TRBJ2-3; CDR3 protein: CASSVGLAGPDTQYF; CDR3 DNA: TGCGCCAGCAGTGTAGGTCTAGCGGGACCAGATACGCAGTATTTT
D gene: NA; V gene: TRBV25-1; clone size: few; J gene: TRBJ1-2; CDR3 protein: CASSEFGEAYGYTF; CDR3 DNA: TGTGCCAGCAGTGAATTTGGGGAGGCCTATGGCTACACCTTC
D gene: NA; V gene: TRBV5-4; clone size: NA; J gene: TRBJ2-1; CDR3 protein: CASSSITSRSSYNEQFF; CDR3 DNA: TGTGCCAGCAGCTCAATTACTAGCCGAAGCTCCTACAATGAGCAGTTCTTC
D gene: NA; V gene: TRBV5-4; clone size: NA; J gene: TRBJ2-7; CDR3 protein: CASSSRGGLGYEQYF; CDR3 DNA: TGTGCCAGCAGCTCGAGGGGGGGGCTGGGCTACGAGCAGTACTTC
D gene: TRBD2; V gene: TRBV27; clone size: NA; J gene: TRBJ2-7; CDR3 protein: CASSPPGPPGTSGRTAYEQYF; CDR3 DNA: TGTGCCAGCAGTCCGCCGGGGCCTCCGGGGACTAGCGGGAGAACCGCCTACGAGCAGTACTTC
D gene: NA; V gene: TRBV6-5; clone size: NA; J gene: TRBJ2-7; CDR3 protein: CASTNTRGSYEQYF; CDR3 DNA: TGTGCCAGCACGAATACTAGAGGATCCTACGAGCAGTACTTC
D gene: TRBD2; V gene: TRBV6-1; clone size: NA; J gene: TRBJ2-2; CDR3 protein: CASSVGAGALTGELFF; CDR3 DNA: TGTGCCAGCAGTGTGGGAGCGGGAGCACTGACGGGGGAGCTGTTTTTT
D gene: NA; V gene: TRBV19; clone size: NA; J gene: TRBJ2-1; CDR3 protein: CASTRGQGGLNEQFF; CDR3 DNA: TGTGCCAGTACCCGGGGGCAGGGGGGTTTGAATGAGCAGTTCTTC
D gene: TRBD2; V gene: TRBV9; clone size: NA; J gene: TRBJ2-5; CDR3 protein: CASSVVAGSGAGETQYF; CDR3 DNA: TGTGCCAGCAGCGTAGTTGCCGGTAGCGGGGCGGGTGAGACCCAGTACTTC
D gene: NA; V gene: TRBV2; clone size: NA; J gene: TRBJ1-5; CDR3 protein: CASNSGVGNNQPQHF; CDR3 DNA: TGTGCCAGCAATTCAGGGGTAGGTAACAATCAGCCCCAGCATTTT
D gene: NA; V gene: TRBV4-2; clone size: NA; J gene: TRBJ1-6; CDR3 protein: CASSPGGGSPFGGLYNSPLHF; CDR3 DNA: TGTGCCAGCAGCCCCGGAGGTGGCAGCCCATTCGGCGGTCTCTATAATTCACCCCTCCACTTT
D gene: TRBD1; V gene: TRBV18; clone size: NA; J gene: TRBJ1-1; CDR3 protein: CASSSGTGGAFF; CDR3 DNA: TGTGCCAGCTCGTCCGGGACAGGGGGGGCTTTCTTT
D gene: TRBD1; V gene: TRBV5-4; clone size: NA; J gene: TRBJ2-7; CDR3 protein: CASSPPGTGRYEQYF; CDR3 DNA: TGTGCCAGCAGCCCCCCCGGGACAGGGAGGTACGAGCAGTACTTC
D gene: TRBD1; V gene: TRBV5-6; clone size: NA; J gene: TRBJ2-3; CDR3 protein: CASSLGRDRDTDTQYF; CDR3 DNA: TGTGCCAGCAGCTTGGGCCGGGACAGGGACACAGATACGCAGTATTTT